The clone carrying this T cell receptor beta chain showed up just a few times. Its antigen remains unknown. The data were taken from a study of beta chain features in type 1 diabetes. Overall study: What patients shared with healthy donors was a similar profile of age, gender and cell yields.

Expressed TCRB transcripts were sequenced, since all the RNA that had been isolated was reverse transcribed. The method was immunoSEQ multiplex PCR; TCRdb's version includes in-frame clones alone and lacks a portion of them. The profile shows around 710,000 clones, around 12% of them singletons. Study-level points and caveats: Within each of all four CD4+ subsets, Type 1 diabetes patients had TCRB CDR3s that were moderately but significantly shorter.

This receptor was identified in a man younger than 40 with type 1 diabetes. The sequencing input was naive CD4+ T cells from blood.

The CDR3 is CASSFGQGQETQYF. CDR3 nucleotide sequence: TGTGCCAGCAGCTTTGGACAGGGGCAGGAGACCCAGTACTTC. This chain connects TRBV5-6 to TRBJ2-5; TRBD1 matches at 9 bases. The germline CDR1 and CDR2 sequences are SGHDT and YYEEEE. There are 14 residues in the CDR3. After removal of 2 bases from V and 5 bases from J, the junction contained 4 bases not matched to a gene.